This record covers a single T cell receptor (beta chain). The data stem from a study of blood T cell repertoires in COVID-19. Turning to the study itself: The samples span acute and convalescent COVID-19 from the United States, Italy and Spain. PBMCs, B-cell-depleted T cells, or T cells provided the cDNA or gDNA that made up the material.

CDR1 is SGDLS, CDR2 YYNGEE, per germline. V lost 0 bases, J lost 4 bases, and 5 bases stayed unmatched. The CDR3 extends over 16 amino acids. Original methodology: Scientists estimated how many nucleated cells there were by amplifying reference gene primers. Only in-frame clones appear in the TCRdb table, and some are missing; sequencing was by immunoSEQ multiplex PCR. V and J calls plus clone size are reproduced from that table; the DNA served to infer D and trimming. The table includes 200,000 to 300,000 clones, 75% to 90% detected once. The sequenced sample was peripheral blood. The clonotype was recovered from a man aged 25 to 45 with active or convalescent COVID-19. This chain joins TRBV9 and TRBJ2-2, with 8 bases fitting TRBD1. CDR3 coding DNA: TGTGCCAGCAGCGTAGTTCCAGGGGGCGGCACCGGGGAGCTGTTTTTT. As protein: CASSVVPGGGTGELFF.